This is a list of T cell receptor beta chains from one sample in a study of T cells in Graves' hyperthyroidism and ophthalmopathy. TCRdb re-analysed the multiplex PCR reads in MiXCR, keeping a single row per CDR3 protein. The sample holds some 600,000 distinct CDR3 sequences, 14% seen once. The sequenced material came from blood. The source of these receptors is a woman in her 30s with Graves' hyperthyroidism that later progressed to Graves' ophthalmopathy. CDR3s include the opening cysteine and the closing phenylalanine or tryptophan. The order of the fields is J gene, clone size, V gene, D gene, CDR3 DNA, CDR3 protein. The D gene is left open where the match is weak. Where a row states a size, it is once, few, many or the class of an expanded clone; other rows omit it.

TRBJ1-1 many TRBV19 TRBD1 TGTGCCAGCTCAACAGGGGTGAACACTGAAGCTTTCTTT CASSTGVNTEAFF
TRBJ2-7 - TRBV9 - TGTGCCAGCAGCGGGGGACTTCTCCCTTACGAGCAGTACTTC CASSGGLLPYEQYF
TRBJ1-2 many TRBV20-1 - TGCAGTGCGGGGGGGGGTTATGGCTACACCTTC CSAGGGYGYTF
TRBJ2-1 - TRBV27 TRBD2 TGTGCCAGCAAGAGACTAGCGGGAGTTTCCTCCTACAATGAGCAGTTCTTC CASKRLAGVSSYNEQFF
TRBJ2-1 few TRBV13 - TGTGCCAGCAGCTTAGAACAGAACAATGAGCAGTTCTTC CASSLEQNNEQFF
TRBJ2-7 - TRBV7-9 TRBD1 TGTGCCAGCAGCTTAGGTACCGGACAGGGTGCCTACGAGCAGTACTTC CASSLGTGQGAYEQYF
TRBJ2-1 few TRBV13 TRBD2 TGTGCCAGCAGCTTCGCACTAGCGGGAGTAAACTACAATGAGCAGTTCTTC CASSFALAGVNYNEQFF
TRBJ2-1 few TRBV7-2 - TGTGCCAGCAGCTTCCTAGGTGTTCATGAGCAGTTCTTC CASSFLGVHEQFF
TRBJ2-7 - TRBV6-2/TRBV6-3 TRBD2 TGTGCCAGCAGTCCCTATCGACTAGCGGGAGAGCAGTACTTC CASSPYRLAGEQYF
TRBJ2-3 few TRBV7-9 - TGTGCCAGCAGCTTTGTCTCTGATACGCAGTATTTT CASSFVSDTQYF
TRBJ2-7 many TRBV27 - TGTGCCAGCAGTTTTGGCCGGGACACCTCATACGAGCAGTACTTC CASSFGRDTSYEQYF
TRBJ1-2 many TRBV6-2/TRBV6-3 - TGTGCCAGCAGTTCGGACAGACTAAACTATGGCTACACCTTC CASSSDRLNYGYTF
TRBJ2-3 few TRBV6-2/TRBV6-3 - TGTGCCAGCAGTTACAGCAGGGCCTCCCCGGCTGGTACGCAGTATTTT CASSYSRASPAGTQYF
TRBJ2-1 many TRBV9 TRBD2 TGTGCCAGCAGCGCTACTAGCGGGGGGTACAATGAGCAGTTCTTC CASSATSGGYNEQFF
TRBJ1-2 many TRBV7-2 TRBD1 TGTACCAGCAGCTTAAACAGGGGGCTCGGTGGCTACACCTTC CTSSLNRGLGGYTF
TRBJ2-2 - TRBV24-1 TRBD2 TGTGCCACGGAGCGGGAGCCCTCCGGGGAGCTGTTTTTT CATEREPSGELFF
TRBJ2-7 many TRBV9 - TGTGCCAGCAGCGCAAACGAGTTCAACTACGAGCAGTACTTC CASSANEFNYEQYF
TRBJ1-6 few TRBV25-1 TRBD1 TGTGCCAGCCGGGGGGGACAGGGGGCTTATAATTCACCCCTCCACTTT CASRGGQGAYNSPLHF
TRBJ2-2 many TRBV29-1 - TGCAGCGTTGACAGGGGTGACACCGGGGAGCTGTTTTTT CSVDRGDTGELFF
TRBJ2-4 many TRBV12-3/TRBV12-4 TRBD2 TGTGCCAGCAGCACGGGGGGGAACATTCAGTACTTC CASSTGGNIQYF
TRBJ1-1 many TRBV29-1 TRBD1 TGCAGCGTTGAAAAGGGGGCCACAGACACTGAAGCTTTCTTT CSVEKGATDTEAFF
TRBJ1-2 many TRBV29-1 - TGCAGCGTCCGTGATGAGTGGGTCAACTATGGCTACACCTTC CSVRDEWVNYGYTF
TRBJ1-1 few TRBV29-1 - TGCAGCTTCGAGGCCCCAGGGGATGAAGCTTTCTTT CSFEAPGDEAFF
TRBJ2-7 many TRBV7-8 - TGTGCCAGCAGCCAGCCAGGGAAGCAGTACTTC CASSQPGKQYF
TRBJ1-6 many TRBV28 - TGTGCCAGCAGTTCCGTCAGGCCCCTCCACTTT CASSSVRPLHF
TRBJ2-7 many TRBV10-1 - TGCGCCAGCAGTGATGGGGGTTACGAGCAGTACTTC CASSDGGYEQYF
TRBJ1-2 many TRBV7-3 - TGTGCCAGCAGCTCCAACTCTGGCTACACCTTC CASSSNSGYTF
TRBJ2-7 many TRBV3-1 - TGTGCCAGCAGCCATCTCGCAGTTCCTAACGAGCAGTACTTC CASSHLAVPNEQYF
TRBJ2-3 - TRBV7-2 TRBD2 TGTGCCAGCAGCTTGGGGCTAGCGGCCCCCCCAGGTACGCAGTATTTT CASSLGLAAPPGTQYF
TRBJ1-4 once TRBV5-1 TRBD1 TGCGCCAGCAGCTTGGGAGGGACAGGGACTAATGAAAAACTGTTTTTT CASSLGGTGTNEKLFF
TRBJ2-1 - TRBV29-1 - TGCAGCGTCTCCACGGACAGTTACAATGGGCAGTTCTTC CSVSTDSYNGQFF
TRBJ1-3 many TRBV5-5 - TGTGCCAGCAGCTTGGGGCGGAACTCTGGAAACACCATATATTTT CASSLGRNSGNTIYF
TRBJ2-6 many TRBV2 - TGTGCCAGCAGTGATGGGGGCAGGGCCAACGTCCTGACTTTC CASSDGGRANVLTF